Presented here are 3 T cell receptor beta chains from one specimen sequenced in a study of blood T cell repertoires in COVID-19. Measured with immunoSEQ multiplex PCR; TCRdb has only the in-frame clones, and not every one. This table holds under 200,000 clones, roughly 87% found once. Sequencing used PBMCs or T cells enriched from blood (not recorded which). These receptors were taken from a man in his forties or fifties who had recovered from COVID-19.

This clone was detected only a few times. This chain's CDR3 is CASSLTSGGVVEQYF. CDR3 nucleotides: TGTGCCAGCAGCTTAACTAGCGGGGGGGTGGTCGAGCAGTACTTC. This chain links TRBV7-2 with TRBJ2-7; 13 positions match TRBD2. Germline CDR1 SGHTA, CDR2 FQGNSA. The CDR3 length is 15 residues. Trimming at V came to 2 bases and at J to 6 bases, leaving 4 bases not matched to a gene.

This clone appeared once. CDR3: CASSLGFGLAGGPAGDTQYF. The CDR3 nucleotides are TGCGCCAGCAGCTTGGGTTTCGGACTAGCGGGGGGACCCGCCGGAGATACGCAGTATTTT. The genes are TRBV5-1 and TRBJ2-3; 14 nucleotides agree with TRBD2. Germline-derived CDR1 and CDR2 are SGHRS and YFSETQ. The CDR3 consists of 20 residues. V shed 0 bases, J shed 5 bases, and the junction held 14 bases outside the gene matches.

J is TRBJ2-7 and V is TRBV5-4; tentative D call: TRBD2 (5 bases). CDR1 and CDR2 (germline): SGHNT, YYREEE (reference sequence). The CDR3 spans 13 residues. V dropped 4 bases and J dropped 1 base, with 9 bases sitting between them. This CDR3 reads CASSTRVSYEQYF. CDR3 coding DNA: TGTGCCAGCAGCACGAGGGTGTCCTACGAGCAGTACTTC.